The 32 T cell receptor beta chains below were found in one sample sequenced in a study of spatial heterogeneity in lung cancer. TCRdb redid the calling of the 5' RACE reads with MiXCR, one entry per CDR3 protein. The data contain 18,000 or so distinct CDR3 sequences, 6% to 7.5% of them seen just once; the ten biggest clones take up 20% to 25%. Time point given: sample taken at primary tumor resection. Regarding the study as a whole: One measure, the expanded intratumoral alpha and beta TCR count, tracked tumor mutation counts.

No antigen has been assigned to these receptors. The starting material was lung tumor tissue, obtained at surgery. These receptors all stem from a female donor with early-stage non-small cell lung cancer.

The CDR3 sequence is CSAGRAGGSTDTQYF. For the CDR3, the DNA is TGCAGTGCGGGAAGGGCGGGGGGTAGCACAGATACGCAGTATTTT. This chain links TRBV20-1 with TRBJ2-3; TRBD2 aligns across 8 bases. V lost 6 bases, J lost 0 bases, and 8 bases stayed unmatched. Looked up from germline, CDR1 is DFQATT and CDR2 is SNEGSKA (reference sequence). This CDR3 contains 15 residues.

The chain uses TRBV12-3 or TRBV12-4 and TRBJ1-5; 7 bases match TRBD1. The CDR3 is made up of 15 amino acids. The V segment lost 6 bases and the J segment 4 bases; nucleotides outside the gene matches: 9. The CDR3 spells CASRFGQELNQPQHF. The CDR3 DNA is TGTGCCAGCAGGTTCGGACAGGAGCTGAATCAGCCCCAGCATTTT.

In its sample, this clonotype was seen many times. The V gene is TRBV10-3, the J gene TRBJ2-3, with 7 positions matching TRBD1. Germline V gene lookup returns CDR1 ENHRY and CDR2 SYGVKD. V gave up 10 bases and J gave up 1 base; unmatched junction bases: 5. This CDR3 has 13 amino acids. The CDR3 sequence: CARSTGRTDTQYF. As DNA, the CDR3 is TGTGCCAGGTCGACAGGGCGCACAGATACGCAGTATTTT.

This clonotype was seen a few times. The chain carries TRBV7-2 and TRBJ2-3; 11 bases fit TRBD2. The CDR3 runs 17 residues. V shed 2 bases and J 9 bases; nucleotides not matched to a gene: 13. Germline CDR1 and CDR2: SGHTA and FQGNSA. This chain's CDR3 is CASSLLSSGGFQSTQYF. In nucleotides, the CDR3 is TGTGCCAGCAGCTTATTGTCTAGCGGGGGGTTCCAGTCCACGCAGTATTTT. Full variable domain (rest looked up from reference TRBV7-2 and TRBJ2-3): GAGVSQSPSNKVTEKGKDVELRCDPISGHTALYWYRQSLGQGLEFLIYFQGNSAPDKSGLPSDRFSAERTGGSVSTLTIQRTQQEDSAVYLCASSLLSSGGFQSTQYFGPGTRLTVL.

This clonotype was counted ten times or more. The chain has TRBV5-4 and TRBJ2-3, with 8 bases lining up with TRBD2. CDR3 size: 16 residues. The V gene's germline CDR1 is SGHNT and CDR2 YYREEE (reference sequence). V shed 2 bases, J shed 2 bases, and the junction held 7 bases outside the gene matches. CDR3 nucleotide sequence: TGTGCCAGCAGCTTTTGGCGGGGGGACTACACAGATACGCAGTATTTT. Protein: CASSFWRGDYTDTQYF.

This clonotype came up many times. This chain connects TRBV29-1 to TRBJ1-1; 9 bases line up with TRBD1. J lost 5 bases, V lost 5 bases, and 9 bases had no gene match. The germline V gene encodes CDR1 SQVTM and CDR2 ANQGSEA. This CDR3 has 14 residues. In DNA, the CDR3 is TGCAGCGTTACACGGACAGGGGACACTACTGAAGCTTTCTTT. Translating gives CSVTRTGDTTEAFF.

This clonotype was detected many times. The J gene is TRBJ2-7, the V gene TRBV6-6; a weak D match, TRBD2 (5 bases). Germline assignment: CDR1 MNHNY and CDR2 SVGAGI (reference sequence). The V gene lost 5 bases and the J gene lost 6 bases, with 8 bases spanning the gap. The CDR3 loop spans 11 amino acids. DNA of the CDR3: TGTGCCAGCAGTCCCGGGATCGAGCAGTACTTC. This gives the protein CASSPGIEQYF.

This clonotype was counted a few times. DNA for the CDR3: TGTGCCAGCAGCCAAGATGGCCCCGGGGGGGAAGAGACCCAGTACTTC. As protein: CASSQDGPGGEETQYF. This rearrangement joins TRBV14 to TRBJ2-5; 8 bases agree with TRBD2. The J segment lost 3 bases and the V segment lost 0 bases, leaving 6 bases of the junction unmatched. The CDR3 contains 16 residues. The germline gives CDR1 SGHDN, CDR2 FVKESK.

This clonotype was counted ten times or more. V gene TRBV11-2 combines with J gene TRBJ2-1; D may match TRBD1 or TRBD2 (5 bases each). Germline V gives CDR1 SGHAT, CDR2 FQNNGV. Trimming took 5 bases from V and 9 from J, leaving 17 bases between them. This CDR3 comprises 14 residues. The chain's CDR3 is CASSPQIGTGEQFF. CDR3 DNA sequence: TGTGCCAGCAGCCCCCAGATAGGGACCGGTGAGCAGTTCTTC.

By proportion, this clonotype is medium-sized (0.01 to 0.1%). This chain connects TRBV2 to TRBJ1-5, with 7 bases identical to TRBD1. This CDR3 contains 15 residues. Trimming cost V 7 bases and J 3 bases; bases outside gene matches: 9. Looked up from germline, CDR1 is SNHLY and CDR2 is FYNNEI. This CDR3 is CASMGGQSVNQPQHF. The DNA of the CDR3 is TGTGCCAGCATGGGGGGACAGAGTGTCAATCAGCCCCAGCATTTT. Looking up the rest from reference TRBV2 and TRBJ1-5 gives the full variable domain: EPEVTQTPSHQVTQMGQEVILRCVPISNHLYFYWYRQILGQKVEFLVSFYNNEISEKSEIFDDQFSVERPDGSNFTLKIRSTKLEDSAMYFCASMGGQSVNQPQHFGDGTRLSIL.

This clonotype showed up many times. This chain connects TRBV7-2 to TRBJ2-7; TRBD2 might be the D (5 bases). V was pared by 1 base and J by 3 bases, with 10 bases between. Germline V CDR1 and CDR2: SGHTA, FQGNSA. The CDR3 has 14 residues. CDR3 in amino acids: CASSLGFGGYEQYF. The DNA of the CDR3 is TGTGCCAGCAGCTTAGGGTTCGGAGGCTACGAGCAGTACTTC.

This clonotype was recorded many times. The J gene is TRBJ2-5, the V gene TRBV7-9; D unclear. The V end was cut by 3 bases, the J end by 4 bases, with 9 bases between. The CDR3 is 13 amino acids. CDR1 is SEHNR and CDR2 is FQNEAQ in the germline V gene (reference sequence). CDR3: CASSFPNVETQYF. Written as DNA, the CDR3 is TGTGCCAGCAGCTTCCCTAACGTAGAGACCCAGTACTTC.

This clonotype was counted ten times or more. This chain joins TRBV6-6 and TRBJ2-7; no clear D gene. The germline V gene encodes CDR1 MNHNY and CDR2 SVGAGI (reference sequence). The CDR3 contains 11 residues. V lost 6 bases and J 7 bases, leaving 10 bases between the germline ends. This CDR3 reads CASRLWEEQYF. The CDR3 DNA sequence: TGTGCCAGCAGACTCTGGGAAGAGCAGTACTTC.

This clonotype was counted a few times. The CDR3 bases are TGTGCCAGCAGCCCGACCCGGGAGAGCGAGCAGTACTTC. This translates into CASSPTRESEQYF. V usage is TRBV5-5 and J usage is TRBJ2-7, with D perhaps TRBD2 (6 bases). This CDR3 has 13 residues. Trimming pared 4 bases from V and 6 bases from J, leaving 14 bases between. Per the germline V gene, CDR1 is SGHKS and CDR2 is YYEKEE (reference sequence). Full variable domain (remainder filled in from reference TRBV5-5 and TRBJ2-7): DAGVTQSPTHLIKTRGQQVTLRCSPISGHKSVSWYQQVLGQGPQFIFQYYEKEERGRGNFPDRFSARQFPNYSSELNVNALLLGDSALYLCASSPTRESEQYFGPGTRLTVT.

The gene calls are TRBV20-1 and TRBJ1-1, with a possible D match to TRBD1 (5 bases). This CDR3 has 13 residues. The germline V and J ends were trimmed by 1 base and 8 bases, with 14 bases remaining between them. The germline gives CDR1 DFQATT, CDR2 SNEGSKA (reference sequence). The CDR3 nucleotides are TGCAGTGCTAGAGCGACTCGGACACTAGAAGCTTTCTTT. This codes for CSARATRTLEAFF.

The chain links TRBV7-3 to TRBJ2-5; D possibly corresponds to TRBD1 (6 bases). This CDR3 comprises 15 residues. Germline CDR1 reads SGHTA; CDR2 reads FQGTGA. V shed 5 bases and J shed 3 bases, with 16 bases lying between them. CDR3 region: CASSPTGTPEETQYF. The CDR3 DNA is TGTGCCAGCAGCCCAACCGGGACACCCGAAGAGACCCAGTACTTC.

By sample share, this clonotype is medium-sized. The chain couples TRBV6-6 to TRBJ1-1; possible D gene TRBD1, 6 bases. Per germline, CDR1 MNHNY and CDR2 SVGAGI (reference sequence). V was cut by 5 bases and J by 6 bases, with 13 bases left in between. The CDR3 extends over 13 amino acids. The CDR3 protein is CASSPYRESEAFF. The CDR3 nucleotides are TGTGCCAGCAGTCCGTACAGGGAATCTGAAGCTTTCTTT.

On this clonotype itself: A read error is possible here, since a much larger clone lies one base away. The chain is built from TRBV6-1 and TRBJ2-4, with D perhaps TRBD1 (5 bases). Germline V lookup: CDR1 MNHNS, CDR2 SASEGT. CDR3 length: 15 residues. The CDR3 nucleotides read TGTGCCAGCAAGTTACAGGCTGAAGCCAAAAACATTCAGCACTTC. Translating it yields CASKLQAEAKNIQHF.

This clonotype was seen many times. This chain connects TRBV20-1 to TRBJ1-1; the match to TRBD1 covers 8 bases. V was clipped by 6 bases and J by 1 base; unmatched bases: 10. CDR1 is DFQATT and CDR2 is SNEGSKA in the germline V gene (reference sequence). The CDR3 spans 15 residues. As DNA, the CDR3 is TGCAGTGCCCGACCTCCGGGACAGGCGAACACTGAAGCTTTCTTT. This sequence encodes CSARPPGQANTEAFF.

This clonotype is classed as medium-sized. This sequence joins TRBV10-3 and TRBJ2-3; a possible D gene is TRBD2 (6 bases). Germline CDR1 reads ENHRY; CDR2 reads SYGVKD. The CDR3 totals 13 residues. CDR3 bases: TGTGCTGCCCGTGGCGGGGTTACAGATACGCAGTATTTT. The encoded protein is CAARGGVTDTQYF.

The chain uses TRBV11-3 and TRBJ2-6; no reliable D call. CDR1 is SGHNT, CDR2 YENEEA, per germline. This CDR3 comprises 17 residues. Trimming took off 1 base at V and 0 bases at J, with 10 bases between the two ends. CDR3 bases: TGTGCCAGCAGCTTAGCAGGCGGAAGCTCTGGGGCCAACGTCCTGACTTTC. Translation: CASSLAGGSSGANVLTF.

This clonotype was observed a handful of times. The chain uses TRBV6-6 and TRBJ1-6; D is uncertain. CDR3 length: 15 residues. Deletions cut 5 bases from V and 7 bases from J, with 15 bases between. The germline V gene has CDR1 MNHNY and CDR2 SVGAGI (reference sequence). The CDR3 loop reads CASSQTGSGNSPLHF. The CDR3 nucleotides read TGTGCCAGCAGTCAGACGGGATCCGGGAATTCACCCCTCCACTTT.

This clonotype is deemed medium-sized. The gene calls are TRBV20-1 and TRBJ2-7; D might be TRBD2 (6 bases). The V end lost 6 bases, the J end lost 3 bases, and 9 bases lay between the germline ends. The CDR3 totals 11 residues. Germline CDR1 DFQATT, CDR2 SNEGSKA (reference sequence). CDR3 bases: TGCAGTGCCACGGAGGGCTACGAGCAGTACTTC. Amino acids: CSATEGYEQYF.

This clonotype was detected many times. The rearrangement links TRBV20-1 to TRBJ2-3, with 7 nucleotides matching TRBD2. The CDR3 loop spans 12 amino acids. J gave up 1 base and V 6 bases, and 1 base lay outside the gene matches. Germline V gene sequence: CDR1 DFQATT, CDR2 SNEGSKA (reference sequence). The CDR3: CSASGGTDTQYF. The CDR3 bases are TGCAGTGCCAGCGGGGGCACAGATACGCAGTATTTT.

This clonotype was recorded many times. The gene calls are TRBV13 and TRBJ1-1; possible D gene TRBD1, 5 bases. CDR1 is PRHDT and CDR2 is FYEKMQ in the germline V gene (reference sequence). There are 14 residues in the CDR3. Trimming left V 4 bases short and J 4 bases short, with 13 bases between. CDR3 bases: TGTGCCAGCAGCTCCAGTCGGGGGAGCACTGAAGCTTTCTTT. Translated: CASSSSRGSTEAFF. Variable domain in full (rest from reference TRBV13 and TRBJ1-1): AAGVIQSPRHLIKEKRETATLKCYPIPRHDTVYWYQQGPGQDPQFLISFYEKMQSDKGSIPDRFSAQQFSDYHSELNMSSLELGDSALYFCASSSSRGSTEAFFGQGTRLTVV.

J is TRBJ2-2 and V is TRBV5-6, with unresolved D. The CDR3 consists of 15 residues. CDR1 and CDR2 from the germline V gene are SGHDT and YYEEEE. Trimming left V 2 bases short and J 4 bases short, with 12 bases between. The CDR3 DNA reads as TGTGCCAGCAGCTTAGCAACCGTAATCACCGGGGAGCTGTTTTTT. This sequence encodes CASSLATVITGELFF.

This clonotype was detected once. The chain links TRBV6-5 to TRBJ2-1; TRBD2 might be the D (8 bases). Germline V gives CDR1 MNHEY, CDR2 SVGAGI. The CDR3 sequence is 15 residues long. V lost 4 bases to trimming and J lost 12 bases, with 22 bases between them. The CDR3 reads CASSSPREGAGRQFF. The CDR3 coding sequence is TGTGCCAGCAGTTCCCCCCGGGAGGGGGCAGGACGGCAGTTCTTC.

There are many counts of this clonotype. This rearrangement joins TRBV28 to TRBJ1-2; D is undetermined. CDR1 and CDR2 from the germline V gene are MDHEN and SYDVKM. V lost 5 bases to trimming and J lost 4 bases, with 14 bases between them. There are 14 residues in the CDR3. CDR3 sequence reads: CASSNMGFPYGYTF. The DNA of the CDR3 is TGTGCCAGCAGTAATATGGGGTTCCCCTATGGCTACACCTTC.

This sequence joins TRBV6-1 and TRBJ2-2; TRBD1 aligns across 8 bases. The CDR3 has 13 amino acids. Germline CDR1 MNHNS, CDR2 SASEGT. J lost 4 bases, V lost 6 bases, and 1 base had no gene match. DNA for the CDR3: TGTGCCAGCAGGGGACAGGCCACCGGGGAGCTGTTTTTT. Translated, it gives CASRGQATGELFF.

The chain is built from TRBV19 and TRBJ1-1; a possible D gene is TRBD1 (6 bases). This CDR3 comprises 15 residues. Trimming pared 6 bases from V and 3 bases from J, leaving 17 bases between. The germline V gene encodes CDR1 LNHDA and CDR2 SQIVND (reference sequence). CDR3 DNA: TGTGCCAGTAGCCGAACTGCCTCAGGGGACACTGAAGCTTTCTTT. As protein: CASSRTASGDTEAFF.

This clonotype showed up just a few times. The CDR3 DNA sequence: TGCGCCAGCAGCCTCGACACAGGCGCGAACACTGAAGCTTTCTTT. Translated: CASSLDTGANTEAFF. The chain combines TRBV5-1 with TRBJ1-1; TRBD1 is a possible D gene (5 bases). In germline, CDR1 is SGHRS, CDR2 YFSETQ. V lost 4 bases and J lost 1, with 14 bases in between. The CDR3 runs 15 residues. Full variable domain (rest looked up from reference TRBV5-1 and TRBJ1-1): KAGVTQTPRYLIKTRGQQVTLSCSPISGHRSVSWYQQTPGQGLQFLFEYFSETQRNKGNFPGRFSGRQFSNSRSEMNVSTLELGDSALYLCASSLDTGANTEAFFGQGTRLTVV.

There are many counts of this clonotype. The chain joins TRBV24-1 to TRBJ1-5; D ambiguous. The CDR3 contains 14 residues. V was clipped by 5 bases and J by 0 bases, with 7 bases between them. Germline V lookup: CDR1 KGHDR, CDR2 SFDVKD. DNA for the CDR3: TGTGCCACCAGTGGCGCTAATAGCAATCAGCCCCAGCATTTT. Amino acid sequence: CATSGANSNQPQHF.